This TCR beta chain appears in the sequencing data of a study of blood T cell repertoires in COVID-19. Across the study: Material from acute and convalescent COVID-19 was sourced from the United States, Italy and Spain. Sources were T cells, B-cell-depleted T cells, or PBMCs; the material itself was cDNA or gDNA.

Per the study methods: Reference gene primer amplification gave estimated nucleated cell counts. Profiled with immunoSEQ multiplex PCR; TCRdb holds only in-frame clones, not every one. The V and J calls and clone size are taken from that table; D and trimming were inferred from the DNA. The data show some 140,000 clones, with around 85% seen just once and roughly 4.5% held by the top ten. What was sequenced was peripheral blood. This TCR derives from a human donor in a cohort sampled during active COVID-19.

The CDR3 loop reads CASSARSSGSYNEQFF. The CDR3 DNA is TGTGCCAGTAGTGCGAGGTCCTCTGGCTCCTACAATGAGCAGTTCTTC. V is TRBV19 and J is TRBJ2-1; no definite D call. CDR1 is LNHDA, CDR2 SQIVND, per germline (reference sequence). The CDR3 is 16 amino acids. The V gene lost 5 bases and the J gene lost 0 bases, with 14 bases spanning the gap.